One sample yielded the 14 T cell receptor beta chains listed below, sequenced in a study of T cell responses to AZD1222 COVID-19 vaccine. Method: immunoSEQ multiplex PCR; TCRdb's copy keeps in-frame clones and lacks some. Of approximately 150,000 clones listed, around 90% were seen once; the top ten hold approximately 1.7%. Sequencing used peripheral blood, obtained on day 0 of AZD1222 vaccination. The receptors derive from an adult in good health.

J is TRBJ1-1 and V is TRBV18, with D possibly TRBD1 on 5 matching bases. The germline V gene has CDR1 KGHSH and CDR2 LQKENI. Trimming cost V 1 base and J 1 base, with 7 bases left between them. The CDR3 runs 14 residues. CDR3 in amino acids: CASSPLGENTEAFF. The DNA for the CDR3 is TGTGCCAGCTCACCACTGGGGGAGAACACTGAAGCTTTCTTT.

This chain uses TRBV5-1 with TRBJ2-1, with D uncertain. Deletions cut 0 bases from V and 5 bases from J, with 6 bases between. CDR3 length: 13 amino acids. Germline values: CDR1 SGHRS, CDR2 YFSETQ. CDR3 sequence reads: CASSLEPNNEQFF. The CDR3 DNA follows: TGCGCCAGCAGCTTGGAGCCGAACAATGAGCAGTTCTTC.

The chain is built from TRBV18 and TRBJ2-3, with TRBD2 matching 14 bases. Germline V gene lookup returns CDR1 KGHSH and CDR2 LQKENI. Losses at the gene ends were 2 bases for V and 14 bases for J; bases not matched to a gene: 12. The CDR3 length is 16 residues. The CDR3 sequence is CASSPSGLAGGSRLYF. The DNA of the CDR3 is TGTGCCAGCTCACCAAGTGGACTAGCGGGAGGCTCGCGTTTGTATTTT.

The chain carries TRBV20-1 and TRBJ1-2; no firm D call. The CDR3 sequence is 15 residues long. V dropped 3 bases and J dropped 0 bases, with 14 bases sitting between them. The germline gives CDR1 DFQATT, CDR2 SNEGSKA (reference sequence). The CDR3 DNA follows: TGCAGTGCTAGTCAGCACCTCGGACCTAACTATGGCTACACCTTC. This encodes CSASQHLGPNYGYTF.

This clone was observed a single time. The CDR3 DNA is TGTGCCAGCAGCCTATTGGACGATCAGCCCCAGCATTTT. This translates into CASSLLDDQPQHF. This sequence joins TRBV7-9 and TRBJ1-5; the D is unclear. The CDR3 has 13 amino acids. In germline, CDR1 is SEHNR, CDR2 FQNEAQ (reference sequence). Trimming cost V 5 bases and J 5 bases, with 10 bases left between them.

The J gene is TRBJ1-2, the V gene TRBV7-9; possible D gene TRBD1, 6 bases. The CDR3 loop spans 14 amino acids. The germline V gene has CDR1 SEHNR and CDR2 FQNEAQ (reference sequence). V was cut by 2 bases and J by 3 bases, with 10 bases left in between. The chain's CDR3 is CASSLRSGDYGYTF. The CDR3 DNA follows: TGTGCCAGCAGCTTAAGATCAGGGGACTATGGCTACACCTTC.

This clone was picked up one time. The chain joins TRBV30 to TRBJ1-1, with D unresolved. In germline, CDR1 is GTSNPN, CDR2 SVGIG (reference sequence). CDR3 size: 13 residues. V was shortened by 0 bases and J by 2 bases, with 7 bases between the two germline ends. The CDR3 loop is CAWSVVYNTEAFF. In DNA, the CDR3 is TGTGCCTGGAGTGTCGTCTACAACACTGAAGCTTTCTTT.

The CDR3 bases are TGTGCCAGCAGCCAAGTAAAGGGGGCCGACTATGGCTACACCTTC. Protein product: CASSQVKGADYGYTF. The chain combines TRBV4-2 with TRBJ1-2; 7 nucleotides align to TRBD1. The germline V gene has CDR1 LGHNA and CDR2 YNFKEQ. The CDR3 has 15 residues. Unmatched junction bases numbered 5, after V lost 1 base and J lost 3 bases.

This rearrangement joins TRBV6-6 to TRBJ2-7, with 13 bases lining up with TRBD2. The ends lost 5 bases at V and 1 base at J; junction bases unmatched: 8. This CDR3 comprises 17 residues. Germline V gives CDR1 MNHNY, CDR2 SVGAGI (reference sequence). CDR3 coding DNA: TGTGCCAGCAGTCCCCGGACTAGCGGGAGCCAATCCTACGAGCAGTACTTC. It translates to CASSPRTSGSQSYEQYF.

This sequence joins TRBV5-1 and TRBJ2-3; TRBD2 matches at 10 bases. The CDR3 totals 14 residues. The germline CDR1 and CDR2 sequences are SGHRS and YFSETQ. V lost 5 bases, J lost 5 bases, and 5 bases stayed unmatched. CDR3 bases: TGCGCCAGCAGAAGCGGGAGGGCCCAAGATACGCAGTATTTT. Amino acids: CASRSGRAQDTQYF.

The rearrangement uses TRBV20-1 and TRBJ2-1; D may be TRBD2 (5 bases). Trimming left V 5 bases short and J 13 bases short, with 15 bases between. In germline, CDR1 is DFQATT, CDR2 SNEGSKA (reference sequence). The CDR3 runs to 11 residues. This CDR3 is CSAHAGLVQFF. Written as DNA, the CDR3 is TGCAGTGCTCACGCCGGACTCGTACAGTTCTTC.

CDR3 sequence reads: CASSEGYYEQYF. Written as DNA, the CDR3 is TGCGCCAGCAGTGAGGGGTACTACGAGCAGTACTTC. V is TRBV10-1 and J is TRBJ2-7, with no clear D. Germline lookup yields CDR1 WNHNN and CDR2 SYGVQD (reference sequence). The CDR3 is 12 amino acids. V was pared by 2 bases and J by 3 bases, with 5 bases between.

Note on this clone: This sample also contains other DNA sequences that code for the same CDR3. The gene calls are TRBV18 and TRBJ1-1, with D unresolved. Germline V lookup: CDR1 KGHSH, CDR2 LQKENI. There are 13 residues in the CDR3. Trimming cost V 3 bases and J 1 base, with 6 bases left between them. The CDR3 here is CASSPPGNTEAFF. CDR3 nucleotide sequence: TGTGCCAGCTCACCCCCGGGGAACACTGAAGCTTTCTTT.

This chain uses TRBV3-1 (or the pseudogene TRBV3-2) with TRBJ1-6; D uncertain. Trimming removed 0 bases from V and 7 bases from J, with 10 bases in between. The CDR3 extends over 15 amino acids. CDR1 is LGHDT, CDR2 YNNKEL, per germline (reference sequence). The CDR3 protein is CASSQDHQGNSPLHF. In DNA, the CDR3 is TGTGCCAGCAGCCAAGATCATCAAGGAAATTCACCCCTCCACTTT.